One T cell receptor (beta chain) is described in this entry. It lacks a known antigen. No base quality values were provided; no much bigger clone lies one nucleotide off. The sample belongs to a study of beta chain features in type 1 diabetes (dated by TCRdb to 2017 to 2018). Broadly, across the study: Patients and healthy donors did not differ in mean age, gender distribution, total cell number or subset yield. Naive and central memory subsets were obtained from all 28 donors, but regulatory and stem cell-like memory subsets were isolated from only 8 patients and 8 healthy donors. Across all samples, fewer than 110,000,000 sorted cells were examined, and cell number per subset correlated strongly with RNA yield. The study compared the TCRB repertoires of sorted circulating CD4+ T cell subsets in recently diagnosed type 1 diabetes patients with those in matched healthy donors. Findings and caveats that apply to the study as a whole: Fewer insertions and more nucleotide deletions at VDJ recombination sites were observed in patients with type 1 diabetes, implying thymic rearrangement abnormalities. PCR may preferentially amplify shorter templates, but because patient and control samples were amplified and corrected together, any resulting skew would affect both groups equally. A moderate but significant shortening of TCRB CDR3 length was observed in type 1 diabetes patients in all four CD4+ subsets. Naive, central memory and regulatory TCRB repertoires appeared more similar among patients than among healthy donors. Only small numbers of individuals were included in the HLA sub-analyses, which left unresolved whether HLA type had any influence on TCRB rearrangement. Because cDNA was sequenced instead of genomic DNA, highly expressing activated cells could be over-represented, though the groups showed no difference in activation or CD3 levels.

A single peripheral blood draw of about 116 mL on average was collected from each donor into heparinised tubes. A BD FACSAria II and a panel including CD45RO, CCR7, CD25, CD127, CD95 and CD27 were used to sort naive, central memory, regulatory and stem cell-like memory CD4+ T cells. A purity above 98% was achieved for all sorted populations. PBMCs were isolated right away by Lymphoprep density gradient centrifugation and were stained directly, without culture. Samples were stained and sorted in pairs, with one healthy donor and one patient per experiment, so that batch effects were minimized. The entire isolated RNA was reverse transcribed using the High Capacity cDNA Reverse Transcription Kit, and thus expressed TCRB transcripts were sequenced. Naive, central memory and regulatory T cell samples underwent deep immunoSEQ sequencing, averaging around 3.9 million total reads per sample. Sorted cells were lysed in RLT buffer, and RNA was extracted using DNase-treated RNeasy Micro or Mini kits according to cell number. Each cell subset was processed separately to prevent cross-contamination, with patient and healthy donor samples processed together. Using the immunoSEQ multiplex PCR, TCRB sequences were amplified from cDNA into 87-bp fragments spanning the CDR3 region. Sequencing of the amplicons was performed on the Illumina HiSeq platform. Per the authors' processing: Synthetic template baselines were used to correct PCR bias computationally, reads within Hamming distance 2 were collapsed together, and singletons that could not be merged were discarded. Reads were aligned against IMGT so that V, D and J genes, CDR3 length and insertions or deletions at six rearrangement sites could be assigned. Within each subset, clonotype counts were normalized to sorted cell number, and only after that were true diversity and Gini coefficients computed with the tcR R package. Repertoire sharing was quantified using the overlap coefficient calculated on TCRB nucleotide sequences. Out-of-frame TCRB sequences from naive cells were analyzed to stand in for the pre-selection repertoire. Held by TCRdb, this immuneACCESS table contains in-frame sequences only and omits some clones. Under half of the omission traces to an unresolved V gene where checked; the cause of the rest is unknown. V, J and clone size are taken as reported in that table, and D and trimming were inferred from the DNA itself. The sample records about 260,000 clones, about a fifth of which are singletons. The ten biggest clones cover roughly 0.028% of the sample.

Deletion took 4 bases off V and 6 bases off J, with a span of 22 bases between the germline ends. The CDR3 holds 18 amino acids from the cysteine to the phenylalanine. The only DNA kept is the CDR3, 54 bases in frame from the first base. Via the germline V gene, CDR1 is MGHRA and CDR2 YSYEKL. The sample comprised naive CD4+ T cells from blood. This sample's cell subset or site label indicates: true naive CD4+ T cells. This clonotype originated in a middle-aged woman with type 1 diabetes. The sequence joins TRBV4-1 to TRBJ1-6; matching of 6 bases hints at TRBD1 as the D gene. The DNA reads TGCGCCAGCAGCCTCTCCTGGTCCCGGGGGGGGCCTAATTCACCCCTCCACTTT. It is translated as CASSLSWSRGGPNSPLHF.